Below are 3 T cell receptor beta chains sequenced from a single sample in a study of OX40 agonist ivuxolimab in advanced cancers. Assay used: immunoSEQ multiplex PCR; TCRdb lists only in-frame clones, some missing. The profile shows about 63,000 clones, 85% to 90% of them singletons. The sequencing here drew on CD4+ or CD8+ T cells sorted from blood, taken in a trial of the OX40 agonist ivuxolimab. These TCRs come from an adult with an advanced solid tumor such as melanoma, head and neck, liver or kidney cancer.

This clone occurred once. CDR3 DNA: TGTGCCAGCAGCTTGACAGATACGCAGTATTTT. Its translation: CASSLTDTQYF. V and J are TRBV5-4 and TRBJ2-3; D not certain. The V end lost 1 base, the J end lost 3 bases, and 0 bases lay between the germline ends. CDR3 length equals 11 residues. CDR1 is SGHNT and CDR2 is YYREEE in the germline V gene (reference sequence).

The chain uses TRBV19 and TRBJ1-1, with D maybe TRBD1 (5 bases). The CDR3 runs to 13 residues. Germline assignment: CDR1 LNHDA and CDR2 SQIVND (reference sequence). Trimming left V 11 bases short and J 1 base short, with 14 bases between. The CDR3 sequence is CAVGRGTNTEAFF. As DNA, the CDR3 is TGTGCCGTCGGGAGGGGAACGAACACTGAAGCTTTCTTT.

This clone was found a few times. CDR3: CASSRKETQYF. The CDR3 coding sequence is TGTGCCAGCAGTCGAAAAGAGACCCAGTACTTC. This chain uses TRBV6-5 with TRBJ2-5; D uncertain. The CDR3 runs to 11 residues. V was trimmed by 5 bases and J by 3 bases, leaving 4 bases between them. The V gene's germline CDR1 is MNHEY and CDR2 SVGAGI.